This TCR beta chain was sequenced in a study of regulatory T cells in long-lasting Graves disease. This clonotype has at least ten counts. As yet, its antigen is unknown. Study-wide points: The number of shared public clonotypes was higher in persistent patients (approximately 2,600) than new patients (more than 850).

Relying on iRepertoire HTBI primers and Arm-PCR of CDR3 regions, the team built TCR beta libraries. TCRdb used MiXCR to reprocess the multiplex PCR reads, holding one entry per CDR3 protein. In the table there are about 350,000 distinct CDR3 sequences, over 15% of which are singletons. Time point indicated: newly diagnosed GD, antithyroid drugs for less than 3 months. PBMC RNA was the source of the TCR library. The same sample was also studied in work on T cells in Graves' hyperthyroidism and ophthalmopathy.

Here the sequenced sample was peripheral blood mononuclear cells (PBMCs), taken at new diagnosis, from a patient treated with antithyroid drugs. The TCR originated in a middle-aged man with Graves disease.

This CDR3 is CASSYSRGRGSTDTQYF. The CDR3 nucleotides read TGTGCCAGCAGTTACTCGAGAGGAAGGGGGAGCACAGATACGCAGTATTTT. This sequence joins TRBV6-5 and TRBJ2-3, with D possibly matching TRBD1 (6 bases). This CDR3 is built from 17 residues. CDR1 and CDR2 from the germline V gene are MNHEY and SVGAGI. V lost 0 bases, J lost 0 bases, and 13 bases lay in between.